The entry below describes one TCR beta chain. The antigen is not known. The treatment: AdE1-LMPpoly-expanded autologous EBV-specific T-cell therapy followed by anti-PD-1 nivolumab. Only in-frame clones appear in the TCRdb table, and some are missing; sequencing was by immunoSEQ multiplex PCR. The top ten clones hold around 30% of a sample with 15,000 to 20,000 clones, roughly 84% of them seen once. CDR1 is SGHTA and CDR2 is FQGNSA in the germline V gene. The CDR3 loop spans 14 amino acids. V was cut by 3 bases and J by 7 bases, with 13 bases left in between. The sample comes from a study of EBV T-cell therapy then PD-1 blockade in nasopharyngeal carcinoma.

Source: CD8+ T cells from blood, taken at day 0 from a patient whose treatment included autologous EBV-specific T cells and nivolumab. The genes are TRBV7-2 and TRBJ1-5; a weak D match, TRBD1 (5 bases). This TCR came from a middle-aged man with nasopharyngeal carcinoma. CDR3 protein: CASSFYDRYQPQHF. CDR3 nucleotides: TGTGCCAGCAGCTTTTACGACAGATACCAGCCCCAGCATTTT.